The 12 T cell receptor beta chains reported below all come from one sample, sequenced in a study of neoadjuvant nivolumab and ipilimumab in lung cancer. Profiling relied on immunoSEQ multiplex PCR, and the TCRdb table lists in-frame clones only, not all of them. The repertoire has about 12,000 clones, under 97% of them found once; the top ten carry about 2.7%. Material: peripheral blood, obtained after neoadjuvant nivolumab, alone or with ipilimumab, at or shortly before surgery. All receptors come from an adult with non-small cell lung cancer.

This clone was detected only once. J is TRBJ1-5 and V is TRBV12-2; the table names TRBD1, a call not compared with the DNA. TRBV12-2 is a pseudogene. The CDR3 contains 16 residues. CDR3 loop: CASRSGLGQGYQPQHF. CDR3 DNA sequence: TGTGCAAGTCGCTCAGGTCTGGGACAGGGGTATCAGCCCCAGCATTTT.

V usage is TRBV5-1 and J usage is TRBJ2-1, with 10 nucleotides matching TRBD2. The CDR3 runs 16 residues. CDR1 is SGHRS and CDR2 is YFSETQ in the germline V gene. J gave up 6 bases and V 0 bases, and 6 bases lay outside the gene matches. The CDR3 protein is CASSLGGLAVFNEQFF. The CDR3 region has the DNA TGCGCCAGCAGCTTGGGCGGACTAGCGGTGTTCAATGAGCAGTTCTTC. Filled out from reference TRBV5-1 and TRBJ2-1, the complete variable domain reads KAGVTQTPRYLIKTRGQQVTLSCSPISGHRSVSWYQQTPGQGLQFLFEYFSETQRNKGNFPGRFSGRQFSNSRSEMNVSTLELGDSALYLCASSLGGLAVFNEQFFGPGTRLTVL.

V and J are TRBV9 and TRBJ2-7; D is possibly TRBD1 (6 bases). CDR1 and CDR2 from the germline V gene are SGDLS and YYNGEE. CDR3 length: 14 residues. V lost 0 bases to trimming and J lost 3 bases, with 10 bases between them. Here the CDR3 reads CASSVDQGRYEQYF. The CDR3 DNA reads TGTGCCAGCAGCGTAGATCAGGGGCGCTACGAGCAGTACTTC.

The chain carries TRBV7-9 and TRBJ1-1; no clear D. The CDR3 runs 13 residues. Germline loops: CDR1 SEHNR, CDR2 FQNEAQ (reference sequence). Between the trimmed V and J ends, which lost 3 bases and 1 base, there was a span of 6 bases. The CDR3 sequence is CASSFWGNTEAFF. The CDR3 nucleotides are TGTGCCAGCAGCTTTTGGGGGAACACTGAAGCTTTCTTT. The full variable domain, rest sourced from reference TRBV7-9 and TRBJ1-1, is DTGVSQNPRHKITKRGQNVTFRCDPISEHNRLYWYRQTLGQGPEFLTYFQNEAQLEKSRLLSDRFSAERPKGSFSTLEIQRTEQGDSAMYLCASSFWGNTEAFFGQGTRLTVV.

The chain combines TRBV6-5 with TRBJ2-2; unclear D gene. Trimming shortened V by 4 bases and J by 4 bases, and 10 bases separated the two germline ends. This CDR3 has 14 residues. From germline, CDR1 is MNHEY and CDR2 SVGAGI. The CDR3 here is CASSSSPTTGELFF. The DNA of the CDR3 is TGTGCCAGCAGTTCAAGTCCAACCACCGGGGAGCTGTTTTTT.

V and J are TRBV7-8 and TRBJ1-2, with 8 bases that match TRBD1. The CDR3 consists of 15 residues. V lost 0 bases and J lost 8; bases outside the gene matches: 8. The germline CDR1 and CDR2 sequences are SGHVS and FQNEAQ. The CDR3 nucleotides are TGTGCCAGCAGCTTAGCGGAGGACAGGGTTGGCGGCTACACCTTC. Translated, it gives CASSLAEDRVGGYTF.

This rearrangement joins TRBV11-2 to TRBJ2-5; tentative D call: TRBD1 (6 bases). Germline V gene lookup returns CDR1 SGHAT and CDR2 FQNNGV. With 4 bases removed from V and 3 bases from J, the gap between germline ends came to 12 bases. The CDR3 loop spans 14 amino acids. The CDR3 spells CASSSTTGKETQYF. Written as DNA, the CDR3 is TGTGCCAGCAGCTCCACAACAGGGAAAGAGACCCAGTACTTC.

J is TRBJ2-7 and V is TRBV30; 8 positions agree with TRBD1. Germline lookup yields CDR1 GTSNPN and CDR2 SVGIG (reference sequence). Unmatched junction bases numbered 9, after V lost 4 bases and J lost 10 bases. This CDR3 comprises 12 residues. CDR3 bases: TGTGCCTGGACCCAAAAAGGGACAGGTCAGTACTTC. This translates into CAWTQKGTGQYF. The full variable domain, completed using reference TRBV30 and TRBJ2-7, is SQTIHQWPATLVQPVGSPLSLECTVEGTSNPNLYWYRQAAGRGLQLLFYSVGIGQISSEVPQNLSASRPQDRQFILSSKKLLLSDSGFYLCAWTQKGTGQYFGPGTRLTVT.

This chain uses TRBV7-9 with TRBJ2-7, with 8 nucleotides matching TRBD1. Germline CDR1 SEHNR, CDR2 FQNEAQ (reference sequence). The junction had 12 bases not matched to a gene; V was cut back by 6 bases and J by 5 bases. The CDR3 totals 15 residues. For the CDR3, the DNA is TGTGCCAGCAGACCCACAGGGGGAAGGGCGGACGAGCAGTACTTC. The encoded protein is CASRPTGGRADEQYF.

The CDR3 DNA follows: TGTGCCAGCAGTACAGAAATAGATGGCTACACCTTC. It is translated as CASSTEIDGYTF. The chain couples TRBV7-8 to TRBJ1-2; no firm D call. Germline V lookup: CDR1 SGHVS, CDR2 FQNEAQ. Deletions cut 6 bases from V and 6 bases from J, with 11 bases between. The CDR3 runs 12 residues.

V and J are TRBV5-4 and TRBJ1-1; D ambiguous. Trimming cost V 0 bases and J 3 bases, with 12 bases left between them. Germline CDR1 SGHNT, CDR2 YYREEE (reference sequence). The CDR3 is 15 residues long. CDR3 sequence reads: CASSLAVGLDTEAFF. The CDR3 coding sequence is TGTGCCAGCAGCTTGGCCGTCGGGCTGGACACTGAAGCTTTCTTT.

This clone was found once. This chain joins TRBV7-3 and TRBJ2-1; 7 bases line up with TRBD2. Germline CDR1 is SGHTA and CDR2 is FQGTGA. Trimming removed 4 bases from V and 0 bases from J; junction bases left unmatched: 3. This CDR3 is 15 amino acids long. The CDR3 protein is CASSSLASSYNEQFF. CDR3 nucleotides: TGTGCCAGCAGCTCACTAGCGAGCTCCTACAATGAGCAGTTCTTC.